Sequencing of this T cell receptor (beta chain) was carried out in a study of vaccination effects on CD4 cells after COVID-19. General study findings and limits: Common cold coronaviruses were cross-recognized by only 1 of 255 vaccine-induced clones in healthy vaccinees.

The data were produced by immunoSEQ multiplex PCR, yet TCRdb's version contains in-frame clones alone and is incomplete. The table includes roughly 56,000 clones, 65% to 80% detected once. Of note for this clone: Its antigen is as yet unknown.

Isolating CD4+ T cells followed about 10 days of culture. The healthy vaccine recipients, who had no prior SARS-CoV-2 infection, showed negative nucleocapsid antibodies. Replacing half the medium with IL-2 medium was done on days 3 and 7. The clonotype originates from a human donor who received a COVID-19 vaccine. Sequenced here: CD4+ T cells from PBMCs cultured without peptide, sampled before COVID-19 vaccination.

The CDR3 sequence is CASTSTTALNTEAFF. The CDR3 DNA is TGCGCCAGCACGTCCACGACTGCTCTGAACACTGAAGCTTTCTTT. The rearrangement links TRBV5-1 to TRBJ1-1, with unresolved D. CDR3 size: 15 residues. Germline lookup yields CDR1 SGHRS and CDR2 YFSETQ. V was cut by 6 bases and J by 0 bases, with 15 bases left in between.